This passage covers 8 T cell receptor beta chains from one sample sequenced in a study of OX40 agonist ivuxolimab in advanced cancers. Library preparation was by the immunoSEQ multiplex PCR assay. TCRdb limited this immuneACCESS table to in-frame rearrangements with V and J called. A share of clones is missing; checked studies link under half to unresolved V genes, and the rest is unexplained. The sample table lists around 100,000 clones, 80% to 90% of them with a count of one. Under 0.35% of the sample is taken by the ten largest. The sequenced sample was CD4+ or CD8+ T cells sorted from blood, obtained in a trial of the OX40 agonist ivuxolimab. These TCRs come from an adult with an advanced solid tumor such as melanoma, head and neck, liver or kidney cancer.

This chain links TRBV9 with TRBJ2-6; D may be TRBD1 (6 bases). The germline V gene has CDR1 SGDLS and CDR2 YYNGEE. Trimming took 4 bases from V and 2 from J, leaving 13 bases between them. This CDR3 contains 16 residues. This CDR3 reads CASSQVGAPGANVLTF. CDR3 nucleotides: TGTGCCAGCAGCCAAGTGGGGGCCCCTGGGGCCAACGTCCTGACTTTC.

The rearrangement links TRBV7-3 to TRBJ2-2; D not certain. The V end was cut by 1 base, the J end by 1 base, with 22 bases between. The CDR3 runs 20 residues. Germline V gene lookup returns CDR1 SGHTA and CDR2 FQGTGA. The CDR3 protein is CASSLKRWQSSTKNTGELFF. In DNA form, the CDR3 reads TGTGCCAGCAGCTTAAAAAGGTGGCAGAGCTCTACAAAGAACACCGGGGAGCTGTTTTTT. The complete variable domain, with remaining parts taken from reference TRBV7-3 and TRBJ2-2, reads GAGVSQTPSNKVTEKGKYVELRCDPISGHTALYWYRQSLGQGPEFLIYFQGTGAADDSGLPNDRFFAVRPEGSVSTLKIQRTERGDSAVYLCASSLKRWQSSTKNTGELFFGEGSRLTVL.

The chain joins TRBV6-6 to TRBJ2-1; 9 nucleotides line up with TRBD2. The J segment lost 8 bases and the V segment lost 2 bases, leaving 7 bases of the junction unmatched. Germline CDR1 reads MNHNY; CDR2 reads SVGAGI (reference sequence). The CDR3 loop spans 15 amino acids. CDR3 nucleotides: TGTGCCAGCAGTTACAAAGCGGGGGGCAGGGATGAGCAGTTCTTC. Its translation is CASSYKAGGRDEQFF.

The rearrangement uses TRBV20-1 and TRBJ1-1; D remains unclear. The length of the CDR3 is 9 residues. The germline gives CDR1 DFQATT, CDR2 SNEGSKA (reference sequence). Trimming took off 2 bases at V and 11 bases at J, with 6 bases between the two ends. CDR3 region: CSARKEAFF. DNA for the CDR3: TGCAGTGCTAGAAAGGAGGCTTTCTTT.

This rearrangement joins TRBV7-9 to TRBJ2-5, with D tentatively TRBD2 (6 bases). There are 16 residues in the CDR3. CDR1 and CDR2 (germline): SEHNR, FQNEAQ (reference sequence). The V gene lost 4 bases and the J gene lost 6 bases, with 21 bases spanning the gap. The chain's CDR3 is CASSWSGTGAGKTQYF. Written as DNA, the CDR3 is TGTGCCAGCAGCTGGAGTGGGACTGGGGCTGGGAAGACCCAGTACTTC.

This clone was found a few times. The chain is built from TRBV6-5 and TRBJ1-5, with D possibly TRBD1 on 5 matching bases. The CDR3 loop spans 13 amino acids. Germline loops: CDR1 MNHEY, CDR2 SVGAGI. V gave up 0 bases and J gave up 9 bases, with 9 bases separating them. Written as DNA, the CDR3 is TGTGCCAGCAGTTACTCGAGGGACGGGCCCCAGCATTTT. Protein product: CASSYSRDGPQHF.

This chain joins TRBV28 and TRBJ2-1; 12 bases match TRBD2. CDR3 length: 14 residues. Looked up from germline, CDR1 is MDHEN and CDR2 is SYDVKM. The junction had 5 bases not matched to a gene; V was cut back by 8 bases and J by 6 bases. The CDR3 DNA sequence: TGTGCCAGCCTGACTAGCGGGAGTTTCAATGAGCAGTTCTTC. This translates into CASLTSGSFNEQFF.

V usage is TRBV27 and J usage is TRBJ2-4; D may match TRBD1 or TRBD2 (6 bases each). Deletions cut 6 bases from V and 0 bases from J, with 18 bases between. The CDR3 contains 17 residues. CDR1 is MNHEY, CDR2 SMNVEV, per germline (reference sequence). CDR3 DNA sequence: TGTGCCAGCAGCCTGGGGGGCAGGGTTGAAGCCAAAAACATTCAGTACTTC. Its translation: CASSLGGRVEAKNIQYF.